The subject of this entry is one T cell receptor beta chain. Its antigen is unidentified. Germline V gene lookup returns CDR1 MGHDK and CDR2 SYGVNS. V gave up 3 bases and J gave up 2 bases; unmatched junction bases: 7. This CDR3 has 18 amino acids. This sample was taken from a study of radiation and T cells in renal cell carcinoma. Study details: Nephrectomy followed 15 Gy stereotactic body radiation by 4 weeks. Findings and caveats of the study: In blood, top tumor clones expanded by 2 weeks, shrinking by 4.

Libraries were prepared by immunoSEQ multiplex PCR; TCRdb keeps only in-frame clonotypes and omits some of them. The sample yields 120,000 to 150,000 clones, 83% seen once. Time point meaning: baseline pretreatment blood. Documented treatment: 15 Gy SBRT to primary tumor, nephrectomy 4 weeks later. The TCR sequence derives from a woman aged 45-65 years with renal cell carcinoma. The rearrangement uses TRBV25-1 and TRBJ2-2; 12 positions agree with TRBD1. Sequencing used blood, obtained from a patient whose treatment included radiotherapy and nephrectomy. This CDR3 reads CASSDFRGQGANTGELFF. Written as DNA, the CDR3 is TGTGCCAGCAGTGACTTTAGGGGACAGGGGGCTAACACCGGGGAGCTGTTTTTT.